What follows are 12 T cell receptor beta chains derived from one specimen sequenced in a study of T cells in women clearing cervical HPV infection. Libraries were prepared by immunoSEQ multiplex PCR; TCRdb keeps only in-frame clonotypes and omits some of them. Recorded for this sample: under 20,000 clones. Sample: blood buffy coat. Receptors were obtained from a woman between 18 and 75 years old with a cervical HPV16 infection that either progressed to CIN3+ or cleared (not recorded which).

In regard to this clone: With the read ending 3 residues before the CDR3 end, the germline J gene is used to fill in that end. This chain connects TRBV5-4 to TRBJ1-3; tentative D call: TRBD1 (6 bases). The V end lost 2 bases, the J end lost 0 bases, and 12 bases lay between the germline ends. CDR1 and CDR2 (germline): SGHNT, YYREEE (reference sequence). This CDR3 region has 16 residues. Partial CDR3 DNA: TGTGCCAGCAGCTTAGGGGACACTAGCTCTGGAAACACC. This encodes CASSLGDTSSGNT. The whole CDR3 protein is CASSLGDTSSGNTIYF. The full variable domain, its missing parts supplied by reference TRBV5-4 and TRBJ1-3, is ETGVTQSPTHLIKTRGQQVTLRCSSQSGHNTVSWYQQALGQGPQFIFQYYREEENGRGNFPPRFSGLQFPNYSSELNVNALELDDSALYLCASSLGDTSSGNTIYFGEGSWLTVV.

The CDR3 is CASSPGAMNTEAFF. CDR3 DNA (partial): TGTGCCAGCTCGCCAGGGGCTATGAACACTGAA. The chain combines TRBV18 with TRBJ1-1; maybe TRBD1 (6 bases). Read data end 3 residues before the CDR3 end; the end is taken from the germline J gene. Germline V lookup: CDR1 KGHSH, CDR2 LQKENI. The CDR3 loop spans 14 amino acids. Trimming removed 6 bases from V and 0 bases from J, with 11 bases in between.

CDR3 bases read: TGTGCCAGCAGCTTAGGAGCCGGGGGGGCGATCAATGAG. Translated: CASSLGAGGAINE. Given in full, the CDR3 is CASSLGAGGAINEQFF. The chain uses TRBV7-6 and TRBJ2-1; 8 nucleotides agree with TRBD2. The CDR3 end falls 3 residues outside the read, so it is completed with the germline J gene. Losses at the gene ends were 1 base for V and 6 bases for J; bases not matched to a gene: 8. Germline V CDR1 and CDR2: SGHVS, FNYEAQ. This CDR3 is built from 16 residues.

With respect to this clone: The read comes to an end 3 residues before the CDR3 does, leaving the germline J gene to fill in the end. The chain couples TRBV7-3 to TRBJ1-5, with 9 nucleotides matching TRBD1. Germline assignment: CDR1 SGHTA and CDR2 FQGTGA. V trimming: 5 bases; J trimming: 1 base; junction bases outside the gene matches: 9. CDR3 length equals 17 residues. CDR3 DNA (partial): TGTGCCAGCAGCATGGACAGGGGACGTAACAGCAATCAGCCC. Protein sequence: CASSMDRGRNSNQP. The complete CDR3 protein is CASSMDRGRNSNQPQHF.

About this clone: The read gets to within 3 residues of the CDR3 end, and the germline J gene fills in the rest. The J gene is TRBJ1-4, the V gene TRBV12-3 or TRBV12-4; D not resolved. Trimming left V 5 bases short and J 4 bases short, with 17 bases between. The length of the CDR3 is 16 residues. The DNA read from the CDR3 is TGTGCCAGCAGTAGCGCCCCCAGCGGTATTAATGAAAAA. Protein product: CASSSAPSGINEK. From start to end, the CDR3 is CASSSAPSGINEKLFF.

In the case of this clone: The observed sequence ends 3 residues before the CDR3 terminus, with the missing tail filled in from the germline J gene. The J gene is TRBJ1-4, the V gene TRBV20-1, with 8 bases identical to TRBD1. With 4 bases clipped from V and 0 bases from J, the junction kept 13 bases outside the gene matches. Germline CDR1 is DFQATT and CDR2 is SNEGSKA (reference sequence). The CDR3 consists of 18 residues. CDR3 DNA, as far as it was read: TGCAGTGCTACAGGGGGCGTAGATACGTATGCAACTAATGAAAAA. Translating it yields CSATGGVDTYATNEK. The full CDR3 protein is CSATGGVDTYATNEKLFF.

The CDR3 protein is CASSMGQIYGYTF. The sequenced CDR3 bases are TGTGCCAGTAGTATGGGACAAATCTATGGC. This rearrangement joins TRBV19 to TRBJ1-2, with D possibly being TRBD1 (6 bases). The CDR3 end lies 3 residues beyond the end of the read and is filled in from the germline J gene. The ends were cut back, 3 bases at V and 4 bases at J, with 9 bases in the middle. CDR3 length equals 13 residues. Germline CDR1 and CDR2: LNHDA and SQIVND (reference sequence). Drawing the rest from reference TRBV19 and TRBJ1-2, the complete variable domain is DGGITQSPKYLFRKEGQNVTLSCEQNLNHDAMYWYRQDPGQGLRLIYYSQIVNDFQKGDIAEGYSVSREKKESFPLTVTSAQKNPTAFYLCASSMGQIYGYTFGSGTRLTVV.

In the case of this clone: The CDR3 extends 3 residues past the end of the read, so its final part is completed from the germline J gene. The chain has TRBV11-2 and TRBJ1-2; 10 bases line up with TRBD1. This CDR3 contains 15 residues. CDR1 is SGHAT and CDR2 is FQNNGV in the germline V gene. J gave up 4 bases and V 6 bases, and 8 bases lay outside the gene matches. The DNA read from the CDR3 is TGTGCCAGCAGGGTGACAGGGGGCGAAGGCTATGGC. It codes for CASRVTGGEGYG. The whole CDR3 region reads CASRVTGGEGYGYTF.

The part of the CDR3 DNA that was read is TGTGCCTGGAGCCCAACAGGGATTACTAACTATGGC. Translated, it gives CAWSPTGITNYG. The complete CDR3 protein is CAWSPTGITNYGYTF. The gene calls are TRBV30 and TRBJ1-2; D is perhaps TRBD1 (6 bases). Read coverage stops 3 residues before the CDR3 terminus; the germline J gene supplies the remainder. From germline, CDR1 is GTSNPN and CDR2 SVGIG (reference sequence). This CDR3 is built from 15 residues. V lost 3 bases to trimming and J lost 0 bases, with 14 bases between them.

CDR3 amino acids: CASSQPGQGWYEQYF. Partial CDR3 DNA: TGTGCCAGCAGCCAACCCGGACAGGGTTGGTACGAG. The chain carries TRBV4-2 and TRBJ2-7; the match to TRBD1 covers 8 bases. The CDR3 end lies 3 residues beyond the end of the read and is filled in from the germline J gene. The V and J ends lost 2 bases and 4 bases, in that order; junction bases with no gene match: 7. CDR3 length equals 15 residues. Germline V gives CDR1 LGHNA, CDR2 YNFKEQ.

About this clone: Read coverage stops 3 residues before the CDR3 terminus; the germline J gene supplies the remainder. The chain links TRBV2 to TRBJ2-5, with a tentative D call TRBD1 (7 bases). The germline V gene has CDR1 SNHLY and CDR2 FYNNEI. Trimming removed 2 bases at V and 3 bases at J, with 13 bases between. This CDR3 is 15 amino acids long. CDR3 DNA (partial): TGTGCCAGCAGTGAATCGGGCAGGGGGGAAGAGACC. It codes for CASSESGRGEET. The whole CDR3 region reads CASSESGRGEETQYF.

Concerning this clone: The read ends 3 residues early relative to the CDR3; the germline J gene fills the gap. The rearrangement links TRBV20-1 to TRBJ2-4; D is perhaps TRBD2 (5 bases). The germline CDR1 and CDR2 sequences are DFQATT and SNEGSKA (reference sequence). CDR3 length: 13 residues. The V and J ends lost 3 bases and 2 bases respectively, with 8 bases between them. The sequenced CDR3 bases are TGCAGTGCTAGCGGGGTTACCAAAAACATT. This encodes CSASGVTKNI. The full CDR3 protein is CSASGVTKNIQYF.